A selection of T cell receptor beta chains follows, all from one sample in a study of Tregs in tolerant kidney transplant recipients. Produced via immunoSEQ multiplex PCR; TCRdb's table is partial and in-frame only. The sample contains 100,000 to 120,000 clones, around 87% of which appear only once. This specimen was CD4+ T cells from blood, taken before the transplant. The source of these receptors is a human donor who received a combined kidney and bone marrow transplant. Both conserved end residues are part of each CDR3. Fields, in order: J gene, D gene, V gene, clone size, CDR3 protein, CDR3 DNA. A D gene is named only where the DNA matches it firmly. Only some rows state a clone size, as once, few, many or a class for expanded clones.

j_gene: TRBJ2-1; d_gene: TRBD2; v_gene: TRBV6-4; abundance: NA; CDR3aa: CASSAAGRGDNEQFF; CDR3nt: TGTGCCAGCAGTGCGGCAGGCCGGGGGGACAATGAGCAGTTCTTC
j_gene: TRBJ2-1; d_gene: TRBD2; v_gene: TRBV2; abundance: NA; CDR3aa: CASSPGTSGRAGLFF; CDR3nt: TGTGCCAGCAGTCCCGGGACTAGCGGGAGGGCCGGTTTGTTCTTC
j_gene: TRBJ2-2; d_gene: TRBD1; v_gene: TRBV6-6; abundance: NA; CDR3aa: CASRTGGATGELFF; CDR3nt: TGTGCCAGCCGGACAGGGGGCGCCACCGGGGAGCTGTTTTTT
j_gene: TRBJ1-1; d_gene: TRBD1; v_gene: TRBV29-1; abundance: NA; CDR3aa: CSSRDRDTEAFF; CDR3nt: TGCAGCTCCCGGGACAGGGACACTGAAGCTTTCTTT
j_gene: TRBJ1-4; d_gene: TRBD1; v_gene: TRBV9; abundance: once; CDR3aa: CASNPAGGDEKLFF; CDR3nt: TGTGCCAGCAACCCGGCAGGGGGTGATGAAAAACTGTTTTTT
j_gene: TRBJ2-2; d_gene: TRBD2; v_gene: TRBV4-1; abundance: NA; CDR3aa: CASSQRSMAGGNTGELFF; CDR3nt: TGCGCCAGCAGCCAAAGATCGATGGCGGGGGGGAACACCGGGGAGCTGTTTTTT
j_gene: TRBJ2-5; d_gene: TRBD2; v_gene: TRBV5-5; abundance: NA; CDR3aa: CASSFPSPLAGAGETQYF; CDR3nt: TGTGCCAGCAGCTTTCCAAGTCCCCTAGCGGGAGCGGGAGAGACCCAGTACTTC
j_gene: TRBJ2-3; d_gene: NA; v_gene: TRBV4-1; abundance: once; CDR3aa: CASSRGGWTDTQYF; CDR3nt: TGCGCCAGCAGCCGTGGGGGCTGGACAGATACGCAGTATTTT
j_gene: TRBJ1-2; d_gene: NA; v_gene: TRBV28; abundance: NA; CDR3aa: CASRRPGGYGYTF; CDR3nt: TGTGCCAGCAGGCGACCGGGGGGCTATGGCTACACCTTC
j_gene: TRBJ2-7; d_gene: TRBD2; v_gene: TRBV27; abundance: NA; CDR3aa: CASSPVRTGKTSGRAAGNEQYF; CDR3nt: TGTGCCAGCAGTCCTGTGAGGACAGGGAAGACTAGCGGGAGGGCCGCAGGGAACGAGCAGTACTTC
j_gene: TRBJ2-1; d_gene: NA; v_gene: TRBV5-4; abundance: NA; CDR3aa: CASSLASGFEQFF; CDR3nt: TGTGCCAGCAGCTTGGCCTCGGGGTTTGAGCAGTTCTTC
j_gene: TRBJ1-1; d_gene: TRBD1; v_gene: TRBV5-1; abundance: NA; CDR3aa: CASRFIPGQGRFTEAFF; CDR3nt: TGCGCCAGCAGGTTTATACCGGGACAGGGGCGGTTCACTGAAGCTTTCTTT
j_gene: TRBJ1-3; d_gene: NA; v_gene: TRBV10-3; abundance: once; CDR3aa: CAIRGLLEGNTIYF; CDR3nt: TGTGCCATCAGGGGCCTCTTAGAGGGAAACACCATATATTTT
j_gene: TRBJ2-3; d_gene: NA; v_gene: TRBV12-5; abundance: NA; CDR3aa: CASGWGQSQYF; CDR3nt: TGTGCTAGTGGTTGGGGACAATCGCAGTATTTT
j_gene: TRBJ2-7; d_gene: NA; v_gene: TRBV5-1; abundance: NA; CDR3aa: CASSLGFALEAYEQYF; CDR3nt: TGCGCCAGCAGCTTGGGGTTCGCGCTCGAGGCCTACGAGCAGTACTTC
j_gene: TRBJ2-2; d_gene: NA; v_gene: TRBV19; abundance: NA; CDR3aa: CASNLQGGGELFF; CDR3nt: TGTGCCAGCAACCTACAGGGTGGCGGGGAGCTGTTTTTT
j_gene: TRBJ2-3; d_gene: TRBD2; v_gene: TRBV11-3; abundance: NA; CDR3aa: CASSGTRGDTQYF; CDR3nt: TGTGCCAGCAGCGGGACTAGGGGTGATACGCAGTATTTT
j_gene: TRBJ2-7; d_gene: TRBD1; v_gene: TRBV7-2; abundance: NA; CDR3aa: CASSLGGQGRSSYEQYF; CDR3nt: TGTGCCAGCAGCTTAGGGGGACAGGGGCGTAGCTCCTACGAGCAGTACTTC
j_gene: TRBJ1-1; d_gene: TRBD1; v_gene: TRBV28; abundance: once; CDR3aa: CASSSRGLGSTEAFF; CDR3nt: TGTGCCAGCAGTTCCAGGGGGTTGGGGTCTACTGAAGCTTTCTTT
j_gene: TRBJ1-2; d_gene: TRBD1; v_gene: TRBV10-3; abundance: NA; CDR3aa: CAIQGAGYYGYTF; CDR3nt: TGTGCCATACAGGGGGCAGGATACTATGGCTACACCTTC
j_gene: TRBJ2-5; d_gene: NA; v_gene: TRBV5-1; abundance: NA; CDR3aa: CASSAADRGGETQYF; CDR3nt: TGCGCCAGCAGCGCGGCGGACAGAGGGGGAGAGACCCAGTACTTC
j_gene: TRBJ1-1; d_gene: NA; v_gene: TRBV18; abundance: NA; CDR3aa: CASSPSYSNTEAFF; CDR3nt: TGTGCCAGCTCCCCGTCGTATAGCAACACTGAAGCTTTCTTT
j_gene: TRBJ2-3; d_gene: TRBD2; v_gene: TRBV7-6; abundance: once; CDR3aa: CASSRLAGTQGDTQYF; CDR3nt: TGTGCCAGCAGCCGACTAGCGGGTACCCAGGGGGATACGCAGTATTTT
j_gene: TRBJ2-2; d_gene: NA; v_gene: TRBV7-2; abundance: NA; CDR3aa: CASSLDISRLFF; CDR3nt: TGTGCCAGCAGCCTCGACATATCCCGACTGTTTTTT
j_gene: TRBJ2-3; d_gene: NA; v_gene: TRBV6-5; abundance: NA; CDR3aa: CASSYSWGAVTDTQYF; CDR3nt: TGTGCCAGCAGTTACTCGTGGGGAGCGGTCACAGATACGCAGTATTTT
j_gene: TRBJ1-1; d_gene: NA; v_gene: TRBV7-8; abundance: NA; CDR3aa: CASSPRSDTEAFF; CDR3nt: TGTGCCAGCAGCCCTCGGTCGGACACTGAAGCTTTCTTT
j_gene: TRBJ2-7; d_gene: NA; v_gene: TRBV5-1; abundance: NA; CDR3aa: CASSLQGSSYEQYF; CDR3nt: TGCGCCAGCAGCTTGCAAGGGAGCTCCTACGAGCAGTACTTC
j_gene: TRBJ1-2; d_gene: TRBD1; v_gene: TRBV5-8; abundance: once; CDR3aa: CASSWDSAYGYTF; CDR3nt: TGTGCCAGCAGCTGGGACAGTGCCTATGGCTACACCTTC
j_gene: TRBJ2-7; d_gene: NA; v_gene: TRBV5-5; abundance: NA; CDR3aa: CASSLVAGLKAEQYF; CDR3nt: TGTGCCAGCAGCTTGGTGGCAGGACTTAAAGCCGAGCAGTACTTC
j_gene: TRBJ2-7; d_gene: TRBD2; v_gene: TRBV7-2; abundance: NA; CDR3aa: CASSLRERERRLVYEQYF; CDR3nt: TGTGCCAGCAGCTTACGGGAGCGGGAGAGGCGTTTGGTATACGAGCAGTACTTC
j_gene: TRBJ1-2; d_gene: NA; v_gene: TRBV18; abundance: NA; CDR3aa: CASSRAQPGGYGYTF; CDR3nt: TGTGCCAGCTCACGAGCACAGCCCGGGGGGTATGGCTACACCTTC
j_gene: TRBJ2-2; d_gene: TRBD1; v_gene: TRBV2; abundance: NA; CDR3aa: CASSPRTGSGGELFF; CDR3nt: TGTGCCAGCAGTCCCAGGACAGGGTCGGGCGGGGAGCTGTTTTTT
j_gene: TRBJ2-7; d_gene: TRBD1; v_gene: TRBV7-2; abundance: NA; CDR3aa: CASSTRDRESEQYF; CDR3nt: TGTGCCAGCAGCACTCGGGACAGGGAGAGTGAGCAGTACTTC
j_gene: TRBJ1-6; d_gene: NA; v_gene: TRBV28; abundance: once; CDR3aa: CASSFSRTYNSPLHF; CDR3nt: TGTGCCAGCAGTTTTAGTAGAACCTATAATTCACCCCTCCACTTT
j_gene: TRBJ1-1; d_gene: NA; v_gene: TRBV6-6; abundance: NA; CDR3aa: CASSKPGHLNTEAFF; CDR3nt: TGTGCCAGCAGTAAACCGGGACACTTGAACACTGAAGCTTTCTTT
j_gene: TRBJ1-5; d_gene: TRBD1; v_gene: TRBV4-1; abundance: NA; CDR3aa: CASSRAGQASNQPQHF; CDR3nt: TGCGCCAGCAGCCGAGCCGGACAGGCTAGCAATCAGCCCCAGCATTTT
j_gene: TRBJ2-5; d_gene: TRBD2; v_gene: TRBV2; abundance: NA; CDR3aa: CASGRAGMEETQYF; CDR3nt: TGTGCCAGCGGGAGGGCGGGAATGGAAGAGACCCAGTACTTC
j_gene: TRBJ2-3; d_gene: NA; v_gene: TRBV5-1; abundance: NA; CDR3aa: CASSLGLPGVGTDTQYF; CDR3nt: TGCGCCAGCAGCTTAGGCCTTCCCGGAGTCGGCACAGATACGCAGTATTTT
j_gene: TRBJ1-6; d_gene: NA; v_gene: TRBV2; abundance: NA; CDR3aa: CASSEFQGRNSPLHF; CDR3nt: TGTGCCAGCAGTGAATTTCAGGGGCGTAATTCACCCCTCCACTTT
j_gene: TRBJ2-1; d_gene: TRBD2; v_gene: TRBV6-6; abundance: NA; CDR3aa: CASSTFAGGSLYEQFF; CDR3nt: TGTGCCAGCAGTACCTTCGCGGGAGGCTCTCTCTATGAGCAGTTCTTC
j_gene: TRBJ1-3; d_gene: TRBD1; v_gene: TRBV6-4; abundance: NA; CDR3aa: CASSDPMPGQGILTSGNTIYF; CDR3nt: TGTGCCAGCAGTGACCCGATGCCGGGACAGGGGATCCTTACCTCTGGAAACACCATATATTTT
j_gene: TRBJ2-3; d_gene: NA; v_gene: TRBV7-8; abundance: NA; CDR3aa: CASSADWADTQYF; CDR3nt: TGTGCCAGCAGCGCCGACTGGGCAGATACGCAGTATTTT
j_gene: TRBJ1-2; d_gene: TRBD1; v_gene: TRBV18; abundance: NA; CDR3aa: CASSPLSGGNYGYTF; CDR3nt: TGTGCCAGCTCACCATTATCAGGGGGCAACTATGGCTACACCTTC
j_gene: TRBJ2-7; d_gene: TRBD2; v_gene: TRBV5-1; abundance: NA; CDR3aa: CASSLASGTYYEQYF; CDR3nt: TGCGCCAGCAGCTTGGCCAGCGGGACCTACTACGAGCAGTACTTC
j_gene: TRBJ1-3; d_gene: NA; v_gene: TRBV6-1; abundance: NA; CDR3aa: CASSEVSLSGNTIYF; CDR3nt: TGTGCCAGCAGTGAAGTTAGCCTCTCTGGAAACACCATATATTTT
j_gene: TRBJ1-3; d_gene: NA; v_gene: TRBV6-1; abundance: NA; CDR3aa: CASSEGTAGNTIYF; CDR3nt: TGTGCCAGCAGTGAAGGGACAGCCGGAAACACCATATATTTT
j_gene: TRBJ2-2; d_gene: TRBD2; v_gene: TRBV2; abundance: NA; CDR3aa: CASSYQTSGAGELFF; CDR3nt: TGTGCCAGCAGCTACCAGACTAGCGGGGCCGGGGAGCTGTTTTTT
j_gene: TRBJ1-1; d_gene: NA; v_gene: TRBV6-5; abundance: NA; CDR3aa: CASSQPGKRNTEAFF; CDR3nt: TGTGCCAGCAGTCAACCCGGGAAGAGGAACACTGAAGCTTTCTTT
j_gene: TRBJ2-2; d_gene: TRBD2; v_gene: TRBV5-4; abundance: NA; CDR3aa: CASSLMLADTGELFF; CDR3nt: TGTGCCAGCAGCTTGATGCTAGCGGACACCGGGGAGCTGTTTTTT
j_gene: TRBJ2-5; d_gene: TRBD2; v_gene: TRBV5-4; abundance: NA; CDR3aa: CASSLGGTIGETQYF; CDR3nt: TGTGCCAGCAGCTTGGGGGGGACTATCGGGGAGACCCAGTACTTC
j_gene: TRBJ1-2; d_gene: NA; v_gene: TRBV9; abundance: NA; CDR3aa: CASSDQTATNYGYTF; CDR3nt: TGTGCCAGCAGCGACCAGACAGCTACCAACTATGGCTACACCTTC
j_gene: TRBJ2-7; d_gene: NA; v_gene: TRBV5-5; abundance: NA; CDR3aa: CASRQVPYEQYF; CDR3nt: TGTGCCAGCAGACAAGTCCCCTACGAGCAGTACTTC
j_gene: TRBJ1-4; d_gene: TRBD1; v_gene: TRBV11-2; abundance: NA; CDR3aa: CASSSARGATNEKLFF; CDR3nt: TGTGCCAGCAGCTCCGCCAGGGGGGCAACTAATGAAAAACTGTTTTTT
j_gene: TRBJ2-3; d_gene: NA; v_gene: TRBV11-2; abundance: NA; CDR3aa: CASSVGVGYTDTQYF; CDR3nt: TGTGCCAGCAGCGTCGGGGTGGGGTACACAGATACGCAGTATTTT
j_gene: TRBJ1-4; d_gene: TRBD1; v_gene: TRBV19; abundance: NA; CDR3aa: CASSETGGEEKLFF; CDR3nt: TGTGCCAGTAGCGAGACAGGGGGCGAGGAAAAACTGTTTTTT
j_gene: TRBJ1-5; d_gene: NA; v_gene: TRBV28; abundance: NA; CDR3aa: CASRTYRQGASRPQHF; CDR3nt: TGTGCCAGCAGAACTTACCGCCAGGGTGCCAGTAGGCCCCAGCATTTT
j_gene: TRBJ2-3; d_gene: NA; v_gene: TRBV5-1; abundance: NA; CDR3aa: CASSASRGGTGFSTDTQYF; CDR3nt: TGCGCCAGCAGCGCCTCCCGTGGAGGGACGGGGTTTAGCACAGATACGCAGTATTTT
j_gene: TRBJ1-2; d_gene: NA; v_gene: TRBV7-9; abundance: NA; CDR3aa: CASSLWHGGGYTF; CDR3nt: TGTGCCAGCAGCTTATGGCACGGAGGGGGCTACACCTTC
j_gene: TRBJ2-1; d_gene: NA; v_gene: TRBV4-3; abundance: NA; CDR3aa: CASSQDWSRAAYNEQFF; CDR3nt: TGCGCCAGCAGCCAAGATTGGTCGCGAGCGGCCTACAATGAGCAGTTCTTC